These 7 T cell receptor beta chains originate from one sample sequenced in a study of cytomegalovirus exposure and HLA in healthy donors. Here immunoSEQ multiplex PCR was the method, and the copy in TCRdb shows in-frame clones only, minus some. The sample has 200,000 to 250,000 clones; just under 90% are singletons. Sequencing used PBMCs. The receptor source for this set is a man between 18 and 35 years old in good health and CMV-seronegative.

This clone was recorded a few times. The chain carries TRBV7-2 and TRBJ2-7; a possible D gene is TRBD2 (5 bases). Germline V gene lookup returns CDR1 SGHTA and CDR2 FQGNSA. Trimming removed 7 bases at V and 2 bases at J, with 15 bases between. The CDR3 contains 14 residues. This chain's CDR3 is CASKGRFGTYEQYF. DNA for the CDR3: TGTGCCAGCAAAGGACGGTTCGGGACCTACGAGCAGTACTTC.

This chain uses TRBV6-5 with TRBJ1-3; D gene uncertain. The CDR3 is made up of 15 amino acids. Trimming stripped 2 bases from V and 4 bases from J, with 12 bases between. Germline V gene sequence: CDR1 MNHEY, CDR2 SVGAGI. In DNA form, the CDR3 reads TGTGCCAGCAGTTACCGATCCAGTGTGGGAAACACCATATATTTT. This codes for CASSYRSSVGNTIYF.

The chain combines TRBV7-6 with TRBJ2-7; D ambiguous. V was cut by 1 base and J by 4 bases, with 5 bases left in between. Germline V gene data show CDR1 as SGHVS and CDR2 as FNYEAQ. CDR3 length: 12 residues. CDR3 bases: TGTGCCAGCAGCTTAGTATCTTACGAGCAGTACTTC. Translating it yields CASSLVSYEQYF.

The CDR3 nucleotides read TGTGCCAGCAGCTCCAGTGTGGGGGCTAGCGGGAGTTATGGTAGCTACGAGCAGTACTTC. Encoded protein: CASSSSVGASGSYGSYEQYF. This rearrangement joins TRBV5-4 to TRBJ2-7, with TRBD2 matching over 10 bases. There are 20 residues in the CDR3. The germline V gene encodes CDR1 SGHNT and CDR2 YYREEE (reference sequence). V shed 3 bases and J 3 bases; nucleotides not matched to a gene: 21.

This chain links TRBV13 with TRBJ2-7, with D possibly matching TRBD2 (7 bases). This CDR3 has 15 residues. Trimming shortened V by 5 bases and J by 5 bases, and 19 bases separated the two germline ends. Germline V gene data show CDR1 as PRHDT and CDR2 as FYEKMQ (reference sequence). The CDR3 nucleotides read TGTGCCAGCAGCCCCCCTGGGGGGGCGCGAAACGAGCAGTACTTC. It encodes CASSPPGGARNEQYF.

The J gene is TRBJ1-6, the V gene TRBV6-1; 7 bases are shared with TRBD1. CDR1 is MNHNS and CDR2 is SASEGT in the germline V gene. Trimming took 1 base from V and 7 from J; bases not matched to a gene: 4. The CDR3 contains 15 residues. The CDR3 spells CASSEEGGQNSPLHF. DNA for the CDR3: TGTGCCAGCAGTGAAGAGGGGGGACAGAATTCACCCCTCCACTTT.

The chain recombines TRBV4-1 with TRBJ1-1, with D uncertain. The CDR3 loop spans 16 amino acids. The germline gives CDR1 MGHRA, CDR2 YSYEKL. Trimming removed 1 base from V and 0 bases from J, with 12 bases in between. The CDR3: CASSQVSPNLNTEAFF. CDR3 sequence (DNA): TGCGCCAGCAGCCAAGTCTCACCCAACTTGAACACTGAAGCTTTCTTT.